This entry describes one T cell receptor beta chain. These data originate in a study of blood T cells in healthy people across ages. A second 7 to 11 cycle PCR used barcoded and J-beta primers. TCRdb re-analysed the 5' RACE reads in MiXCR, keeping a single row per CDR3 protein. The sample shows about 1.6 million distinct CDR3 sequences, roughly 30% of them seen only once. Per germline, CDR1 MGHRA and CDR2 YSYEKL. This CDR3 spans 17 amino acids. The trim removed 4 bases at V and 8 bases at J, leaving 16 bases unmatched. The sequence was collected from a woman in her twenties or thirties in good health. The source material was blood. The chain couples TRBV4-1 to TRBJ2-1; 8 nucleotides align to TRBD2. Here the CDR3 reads CASSRDSRREGHYEQFF. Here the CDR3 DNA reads TGCGCCAGCAGCCGAGATTCTAGACGGGAGGGCCACTATGAGCAGTTCTTC.